This T cell receptor beta chain is from a study of blood T cells in healthy people across ages. Per the germline V gene, CDR1 is SGHVS and CDR2 is FNYEAQ. CDR3 length equals 14 residues. V was trimmed by 3 bases and J by 10 bases, leaving 17 bases between them. With a J-beta primer mix and a sample-barcoded 5' primer, a second PCR ran roughly 6 to 12 cycles. TCRdb processed the 5' RACE reads anew with MiXCR; each CDR3 protein has one entry. This sample has about 1,500,000 distinct CDR3 sequences, with about 40% found just once. Donors each provided about 9.5 milliliters of peripheral blood. The V call is TRBV7-6, the J call TRBJ2-3, with no clear D. The clonotype was recovered from a woman aged 18-30 years in good health. The sample taken for sequencing was blood. This CDR3 is CASSLGEPISSQYF. The CDR3 nucleotides read TGTGCCAGCAGCTTGGGCGAGCCTATATCGTCGCAGTATTTT.